This is a list of T cell receptor beta chains from one sample in a study of shared clonotypes between healthy human individuals. This table comes from immunoSEQ multiplex PCR, and its TCRdb copy is limited to in-frame clones, with some not included. Of roughly 1 million clones listed, roughly 75% are singletons. Sequencing used memory CD4+ T cells sorted from blood. These receptors were collected from a man in his late teens or twenties in good health. CDR3s include the opening cysteine and the closing phenylalanine or tryptophan. The order of the fields is J gene, V gene, D gene, clone size, CDR3 DNA, CDR3 protein. D genes are given only for firm matches. Where a row states a size, it is once, few, many or the class of an expanded clone; other rows omit it.

j_call: TRBJ1-4
v_call: TRBV4-3
d_call: -
clone_size: few
cdr3_nt: TGCGCCAGCAGCCAATATGTTGTAGTTGGGGGTAAAAATGAAAAACTGTTTTTT
cdr3_aa: CASSQYVVVGGKNEKLFF

j_call: TRBJ2-7
v_call: TRBV27
d_call: TRBD1
clone_size: few
cdr3_nt: TGTGCCAGCAGTCCAGGACATGGACAGGGGAGTCGGGAGCAGTACTTC
cdr3_aa: CASSPGHGQGSREQYF

j_call: TRBJ2-7
v_call: TRBV6-6
d_call: -
clone_size: -
cdr3_nt: TGTGCCAGCAGTTACTCTGGTAGCGCGACCCACGAGCAGTACTTC
cdr3_aa: CASSYSGSATHEQYF

j_call: TRBJ1-4
v_call: TRBV7-9
d_call: -
clone_size: -
cdr3_nt: TGTGCCAGCAGCTTCACCCCAAACTTTGCAACTAATGAAAAACTGTTTTTT
cdr3_aa: CASSFTPNFATNEKLFF

j_call: TRBJ1-5
v_call: TRBV5-1
d_call: -
clone_size: -
cdr3_nt: TGCGCCAGCAGCCCCTCGGGCAATCAGCCCCAGCATTTT
cdr3_aa: CASSPSGNQPQHF

j_call: TRBJ1-2
v_call: TRBV6-5
d_call: -
clone_size: -
cdr3_nt: TGTGCCAGCAGTTACTCGGGGACTTCGTTCACCTTC
cdr3_aa: CASSYSGTSFTF

j_call: TRBJ1-1
v_call: TRBV4-2
d_call: -
clone_size: -
cdr3_nt: TGTGCCAGCAGCCACGGGACCGAGAACACTGAAGCTTTCTTT
cdr3_aa: CASSHGTENTEAFF

j_call: TRBJ1-6
v_call: TRBV2
d_call: -
clone_size: -
cdr3_nt: TGTGCCAGCAGCGGCGGGACACCCCTACTCCCACCCCTCCACTTT
cdr3_aa: CASSGGTPLLPPLHF

j_call: TRBJ1-2
v_call: TRBV6-1
d_call: TRBD1
clone_size: few
cdr3_nt: TGTGCCAGCAGTGAATCGGACAGGGTGCAGACGGGCTACACCTTC
cdr3_aa: CASSESDRVQTGYTF

j_call: TRBJ1-4
v_call: TRBV28
d_call: -
clone_size: -
cdr3_nt: TGTGCCAGCAGTTTGGGCGCGAATGAAAAACTGTTTTTT
cdr3_aa: CASSLGANEKLFF

j_call: TRBJ2-3
v_call: TRBV7-2
d_call: TRBD1
clone_size: -
cdr3_nt: TGTGCCAGCAGCTTACGCTGGACAGGTTATGGGCAGTATTTT
cdr3_aa: CASSLRWTGYGQYF

j_call: TRBJ2-7
v_call: TRBV5-1
d_call: -
clone_size: -
cdr3_nt: TGCGCCAGCAGCCCTCGTGGGGCCTCGGGGGAGCAGTACTTC
cdr3_aa: CASSPRGASGEQYF

j_call: TRBJ1-1
v_call: TRBV6-5
d_call: -
clone_size: -
cdr3_nt: TGTGCCAGCAGTTACTCGATCAACGATAATGTGGCTTTCTTT
cdr3_aa: CASSYSINDNVAFF

j_call: TRBJ2-1
v_call: TRBV19
d_call: -
clone_size: -
cdr3_nt: TGTGCCAGTAGTATTCCCGGCCGGGGCGATGAGCAGTTCTTC
cdr3_aa: CASSIPGRGDEQFF

j_call: TRBJ1-2
v_call: TRBV5-5
d_call: -
clone_size: -
cdr3_nt: TGTGCCAGCAGCTTGCCGGAGGGGGAAGGCTATGGCTACACCTTC
cdr3_aa: CASSLPEGEGYGYTF

j_call: TRBJ2-1
v_call: TRBV6-5
d_call: -
clone_size: -
cdr3_nt: TGTGCCAGCAGTTACGGGCGGAACAATGAGCAGTTCTTC
cdr3_aa: CASSYGRNNEQFF

j_call: TRBJ1-1
v_call: TRBV11-1
d_call: TRBD1
clone_size: -
cdr3_nt: TGTGCCAGCAGCTTAGAGGACAGGGGACCGAACACTGAAGCTTTCTTT
cdr3_aa: CASSLEDRGPNTEAFF

j_call: TRBJ1-2
v_call: TRBV11-3
d_call: TRBD1
clone_size: once
cdr3_nt: TGTGCCAGCAGCTCAGACAGGGGAGCTAACTATGGCTACACCTTC
cdr3_aa: CASSSDRGANYGYTF

j_call: TRBJ2-7
v_call: TRBV28
d_call: -
clone_size: -
cdr3_nt: TGTGCCAGCAGTTTATTTGGCGAGCAGTACTTC
cdr3_aa: CASSLFGEQYF

j_call: TRBJ2-3
v_call: TRBV10-3
d_call: TRBD2
clone_size: once
cdr3_nt: TGTGCCATCAGTAGACTAGCGGGAGACGGTACGCAGTATTTT
cdr3_aa: CAISRLAGDGTQYF

j_call: TRBJ1-2
v_call: TRBV2
d_call: -
clone_size: -
cdr3_nt: TGTGCCAGCAGTGAAGCGCTTCCGGGGGGTGGCTACACCTTC
cdr3_aa: CASSEALPGGGYTF

j_call: TRBJ2-2
v_call: TRBV30
d_call: -
clone_size: -
cdr3_nt: TGTGCCTGGAGTTTAGGGAAGGGTCTAGGCGGGGAGCTGTTTTTT
cdr3_aa: CAWSLGKGLGGELFF

j_call: TRBJ2-1
v_call: TRBV5-1
d_call: TRBD2
clone_size: -
cdr3_nt: TGCGCCAGCAGCTTGGAAGTAGCGGGAGGTTACAATGAGCAGTTCTTC
cdr3_aa: CASSLEVAGGYNEQFF

j_call: TRBJ1-1
v_call: TRBV29-1
d_call: -
clone_size: -
cdr3_nt: TGCAGCGTTGTTTCCAAGGGTAGGGTCACTGAAGCTTTCTTT
cdr3_aa: CSVVSKGRVTEAFF

j_call: TRBJ1-5
v_call: TRBV6-5
d_call: -
clone_size: -
cdr3_nt: TGTGCCAGCAGCCGACAGGACTTGGAGCAGCCCCAGCATTTT
cdr3_aa: CASSRQDLEQPQHF

j_call: TRBJ1-2
v_call: TRBV28
d_call: TRBD1
clone_size: -
cdr3_nt: TGTGCCAGCAGTTTTGGACAGGGGCGCGGCTATGGCTACACCTTC
cdr3_aa: CASSFGQGRGYGYTF

j_call: TRBJ2-5
v_call: TRBV6-1
d_call: TRBD1
clone_size: -
cdr3_nt: TGTGCCAGCAGTGGCCGACAGGGTCCCGTCGAGACCCAGTACTTC
cdr3_aa: CASSGRQGPVETQYF

j_call: TRBJ2-3
v_call: TRBV7-2
d_call: TRBD2
clone_size: -
cdr3_nt: TGTGCCAGCAGCTTACAGTCTAGCGGGAGGGGGGCAGATACGCAGTATTTT
cdr3_aa: CASSLQSSGRGADTQYF

j_call: TRBJ2-1
v_call: TRBV2
d_call: -
clone_size: -
cdr3_nt: TGTGCCAGCAGTGGCCAGGGGGGAAATGAGCAGTTCTTC
cdr3_aa: CASSGQGGNEQFF

j_call: TRBJ1-5
v_call: TRBV28
d_call: -
clone_size: -
cdr3_nt: TGTGCCAGCAGTTTCGTGGCCAGGGTCAGAAATCAGCCCCAGCATTTT
cdr3_aa: CASSFVARVRNQPQHF

j_call: TRBJ1-3
v_call: TRBV30
d_call: -
clone_size: -
cdr3_nt: TGTGCCTTCTCCCTGGGCCCTGGAAACACCATATATTTT
cdr3_aa: CAFSLGPGNTIYF

j_call: TRBJ2-1
v_call: TRBV7-9
d_call: TRBD2
clone_size: -
cdr3_nt: TGTGCCAGCAAGTTGGGAAGCGGGAGCTCCTACAATGAGCAGTTCTTC
cdr3_aa: CASKLGSGSSYNEQFF

j_call: TRBJ2-4
v_call: TRBV23-1
d_call: -
clone_size: once
cdr3_nt: TGCGCCAGCATCACCCGTATAGCCAAAAACATTCAGTACTTC
cdr3_aa: CASITRIAKNIQYF

j_call: TRBJ2-2
v_call: TRBV5-4
d_call: TRBD2
clone_size: -
cdr3_nt: TGTGCCAGCAGCTCCACCTCCCGACCTCTAGCGGGAGGTATCGGGGAGCTGTTTTTT
cdr3_aa: CASSSTSRPLAGGIGELFF

j_call: TRBJ2-2
v_call: TRBV2
d_call: -
clone_size: -
cdr3_nt: TGTGCCAGCAGTGAAAATGGCGGTGACACCGGGGAGCTGTTTTTT
cdr3_aa: CASSENGGDTGELFF

j_call: TRBJ1-6
v_call: TRBV5-8
d_call: -
clone_size: -
cdr3_nt: TGTGCCAGCAGCTTGGAGATTCACCTCCACTTT
cdr3_aa: CASSLEIHLHF

j_call: TRBJ2-5
v_call: TRBV13
d_call: -
clone_size: -
cdr3_nt: TGTGCCAGCAGCGGAGGGGGCTGGGGCAGGGAGACCCAGTACTTC
cdr3_aa: CASSGGGWGRETQYF

j_call: TRBJ1-1
v_call: TRBV2
d_call: TRBD1
clone_size: -
cdr3_nt: TGTGCCAGCACAAAGACAGGGGAGAGCACTGAAGCTTTCTTT
cdr3_aa: CASTKTGESTEAFF

j_call: TRBJ2-7
v_call: TRBV2
d_call: -
clone_size: -
cdr3_nt: TGTGCCAGCACCCTGGGCTGGGGGACGTACGAGCAGTACTTC
cdr3_aa: CASTLGWGTYEQYF

j_call: TRBJ1-2
v_call: TRBV6-6
d_call: -
clone_size: -
cdr3_nt: TGTGCCAGCAGTCCCCCCCCGCGCGAAGCTAACTATGGCTACACCTTC
cdr3_aa: CASSPPPREANYGYTF

j_call: TRBJ1-2
v_call: TRBV19
d_call: -
clone_size: -
cdr3_nt: TGTGCCAGTAGTCAGGGGTTGACCTATGGCTACACCTTC
cdr3_aa: CASSQGLTYGYTF

j_call: TRBJ1-6
v_call: TRBV4-1
d_call: -
clone_size: -
cdr3_nt: TGCGCCAGCAGCCAACCGGCCCCGGTCCCCAATTCACCCCTCCACTTT
cdr3_aa: CASSQPAPVPNSPLHF

j_call: TRBJ2-7
v_call: TRBV18
d_call: -
clone_size: -
cdr3_nt: TGTGCCAGCTCACCAATAGCGGGACAGATCTACGAGCAGTACTTC
cdr3_aa: CASSPIAGQIYEQYF

j_call: TRBJ2-3
v_call: TRBV7-9
d_call: -
clone_size: few
cdr3_nt: TGTGCCAGCAGCTTAGGAGCATATACGCAGTATTTT
cdr3_aa: CASSLGAYTQYF

j_call: TRBJ1-1
v_call: TRBV7-9
d_call: -
clone_size: -
cdr3_nt: TGTGCCAGCAGCCGGGACACGAACACTGAAGCTTTCTTT
cdr3_aa: CASSRDTNTEAFF

j_call: TRBJ1-5
v_call: TRBV30
d_call: -
clone_size: -
cdr3_nt: TGTGCCTGGAGTCTCCCTGGACTCTCAGATCAGCCCCAGCATTTT
cdr3_aa: CAWSLPGLSDQPQHF

j_call: TRBJ2-4
v_call: TRBV9
d_call: -
clone_size: -
cdr3_nt: TGTGCCAGCAGCGTAGGGGAAACAGGGGCGGGGGCCAAAAACATTCAGTACTTC
cdr3_aa: CASSVGETGAGAKNIQYF

j_call: TRBJ1-5
v_call: TRBV30
d_call: -
clone_size: -
cdr3_nt: TGTGCCTGGAGTGTCGGACAGAGCAATCAGCCCCAGCATTTT
cdr3_aa: CAWSVGQSNQPQHF

j_call: TRBJ2-2
v_call: TRBV18
d_call: -
clone_size: -
cdr3_nt: TGTGCCAGCTCACCAGGGGTAGCGGTGAACACCGGGGAGCTGTTTTTT
cdr3_aa: CASSPGVAVNTGELFF

j_call: TRBJ1-1
v_call: TRBV5-1
d_call: -
clone_size: -
cdr3_nt: TGCGCCAGCAGCACGCTGGGGGGGCTCACTGAAGCTTTCTTT
cdr3_aa: CASSTLGGLTEAFF

j_call: TRBJ2-7
v_call: TRBV7-6
d_call: TRBD2
clone_size: -
cdr3_nt: TGTGCCAGCAGCTTAGATGTAGGGTCCCGGACTAGATGGAACGAGCAGTACTTC
cdr3_aa: CASSLDVGSRTRWNEQYF